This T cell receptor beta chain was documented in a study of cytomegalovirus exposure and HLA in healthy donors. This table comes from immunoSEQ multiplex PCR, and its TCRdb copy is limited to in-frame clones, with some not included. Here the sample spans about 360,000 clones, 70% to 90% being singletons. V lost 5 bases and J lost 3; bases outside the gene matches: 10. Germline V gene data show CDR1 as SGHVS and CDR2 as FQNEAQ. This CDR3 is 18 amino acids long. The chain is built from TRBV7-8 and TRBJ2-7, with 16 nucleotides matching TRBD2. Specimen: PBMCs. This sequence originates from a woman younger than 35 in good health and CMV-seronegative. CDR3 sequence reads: CASSAGLAGGRGSYEQYF. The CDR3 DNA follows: TGTGCCAGCAGCGCGGGACTAGCGGGAGGGAGGGGGAGCTACGAGCAGTACTTC. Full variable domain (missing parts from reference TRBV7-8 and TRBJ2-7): GAGVSQSPRYKVAKRGQDVALRCDPISGHVSLFWYQQALGQGPEFLTYFQNEAQLDKSGLPSDRFFAERPEGSVSTLKIQRTQQEDSAVYLCASSAGLAGGRGSYEQYFGPGTRLTVT.